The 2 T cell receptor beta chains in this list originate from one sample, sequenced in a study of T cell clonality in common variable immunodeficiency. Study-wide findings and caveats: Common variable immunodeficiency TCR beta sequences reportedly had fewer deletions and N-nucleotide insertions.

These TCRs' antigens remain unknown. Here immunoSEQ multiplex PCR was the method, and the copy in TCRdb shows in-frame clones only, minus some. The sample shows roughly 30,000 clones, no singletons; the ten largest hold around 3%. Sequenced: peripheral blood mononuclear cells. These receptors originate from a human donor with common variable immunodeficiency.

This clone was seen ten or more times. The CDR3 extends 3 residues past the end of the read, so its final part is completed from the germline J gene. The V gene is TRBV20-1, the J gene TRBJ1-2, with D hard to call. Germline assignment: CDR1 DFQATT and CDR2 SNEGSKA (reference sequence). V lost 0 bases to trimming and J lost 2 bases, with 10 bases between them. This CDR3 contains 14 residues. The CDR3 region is CSARDLGVNYGYTF. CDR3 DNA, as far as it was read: TGCAGTGCTAGAGATCTCGGGGTAAACTATGGC.

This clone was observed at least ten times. The CDR3 reads CASSSGTSGRSTLSSYEQYF. Partial CDR3 DNA: TGTGCCAGCAGCTCCGGGACTAGCGGGAGGTCGACTTTAAGCTCCTACGAG. The chain carries TRBV7-1 and TRBJ2-7, with 15 positions matching TRBD2. The CDR3 is cut off 3 residues early in the read; its end comes from the germline J gene. TRBV7-1 is an open reading frame whose function is uncertain. This CDR3 is built from 20 residues. The J segment lost 0 bases and the V segment lost 3 bases, leaving 12 bases of the junction unmatched.